This record covers a single T cell receptor (beta chain). Its antigen is not identified. The source of the sample is a study of T cells in narcolepsy. Trimming took off 4 bases at V and 12 bases at J, with 18 bases between the two ends. Per germline, CDR1 SQVTM and CDR2 ANQGSEA. The CDR3 length is 13 residues. Using immunoSEQ multiplex PCR, the repertoire was profiled, and TCRdb retains in-frame clones only, with some absent. The sample comprises 27,000 or so clones, around 78% of which are singletons, and 3.4% rests with the top ten. Study-wide results and caveats: Same-patient CSF and blood CD4+ T cell clonotypes included HCRT-specific and TRIB2-specific autoreactive ones. Healthy controls reportedly lacked the autoreactive clonotypes serially found in patients' blood. Autoreactive clone sequences were missing from some blood memory CD4+ repertoires.

The genes are TRBV29-1 and TRBJ1-4, with D maybe TRBD1 (6 bases). The source of this sequence is a human donor with narcolepsy. The sequenced sample was CD45RA- memory CD4+ T cells from PBMCs. The CDR3 bases are TGCAGCGTTGCCAGGCCAGGGGTTAAGGAACTGTTTTTT. Amino acids: CSVARPGVKELFF.